A selection of T cell receptor beta chains follows, all from one sample in a study of identical twins' blood T cells. A single record per CDR3 protein comes from TCRdb applying MiXCR to the 5' RACE reads. The profile shows 300,000 to 400,000 distinct CDR3 sequences, over 25% of them singletons. The sample taken for sequencing was PBMCs. The receptors come from a woman aged 18-49 years in good health. CDR3s include the opening cysteine and the closing phenylalanine or tryptophan. A D gene is named only where the DNA matches it firmly. A row's size may be missing; if present it is once, few, many or a size class.

CDR3aa,CDR3nt,abundance,d_gene,v_gene,j_gene
CASSTPSGNTIYF,TGTGCCAGCAGTACACCCTCTGGAAACACCATATATTTT,few,.,TRBV6-5,TRBJ1-3
CASSAQGAANEKLFF,TGTGCCAGCAGCGCTCAGGGGGCAGCTAATGAAAAACTGTTTTTT,few,TRBD1,TRBV11-2,TRBJ1-4
CASSLWDTQGEQFF,TGCGCCAGCAGCCTCTGGGACACCCAAGGGGAGCAGTTCTTC,few,.,TRBV5-1,TRBJ2-1
CASGRDVPHGYTF,TGTGCTAGTGGCCGGGACGTTCCCCATGGCTACACCTTC,.,.,TRBV12-5,TRBJ1-2
CASSLMMGQGVSTEAFF,TGCGCCAGCAGCTTGATGATGGGGCAGGGAGTGAGCACTGAAGCTTTCTTT,.,.,TRBV5-1,TRBJ1-1
CASSVSLATNEKLFF,TGTGCCAGCAGCGTGAGCCTTGCAACTAATGAAAAACTGTTTTTT,.,.,TRBV9,TRBJ1-4
CASTTGVGQYF,TGTGCCAGCACGACAGGGGTCGGGCAGTACTTC,few,TRBD1,TRBV7-9,TRBJ2-7
CASSLLGGAGEKLFF,TGTGCCAGCAGCTTGTTGGGGGGCGCAGGGGAAAAACTGTTTTTT,few,.,TRBV7-6,TRBJ1-4
CASSPTGRYGYTF,TGTGCCAGCAGTCCGACAGGGAGATATGGCTACACCTTC,few,TRBD1,TRBV12-3/TRBV12-4,TRBJ1-2
CSVDRGGTEAFF,TGCAGCGTTGATCGGGGCGGCACTGAAGCTTTCTTT,.,.,TRBV29-1,TRBJ1-1
CASSLVSYGGRTEAFF,TGCGCCAGCAGCTTGGTTTCCTACGGGGGGAGAACTGAAGCTTTCTTT,few,.,TRBV5-1,TRBJ1-1
CASSAGTGCGTDTQYF,TGTGCCAGCAGTGCTGGGACAGGGTGCGGCACAGATACGCAGTATTTT,.,TRBD1,TRBV9,TRBJ2-3
CASSPKQGKAFF,TGTGCCAGCAGCCCAAAACAGGGGAAAGCTTTCTTT,.,TRBD1,TRBV11-3,TRBJ1-1
CASSFRGRGATNEKLFF,TGTGCCAGCAGCTTCAGGGGCCGGGGTGCAACTAATGAAAAACTGTTTTTT,few,.,TRBV11-3,TRBJ1-4
CASTGRMGSDTGELFF,TGCGCCAGCACTGGCCGTATGGGGAGTGACACCGGGGAGCTGTTTTTT,.,.,TRBV5-1,TRBJ2-2
CSARDAFTEAFF,TGCAGTGCTAGAGATGCGTTTACTGAAGCTTTCTTT,few,.,TRBV20-1,TRBJ1-1
CASSNSGPFGAFF,TGTGCCAGCAGTAACAGTGGCCCCTTTGGAGCTTTCTTT,few,.,TRBV14,TRBJ1-1
CAISEGNYGYTF,TGTGCCATCAGTGAGGGGAACTATGGCTACACCTTC,few,.,TRBV10-3,TRBJ1-2
CASRGLRQGITDTQYF,TGTGCCAGCAGAGGTTTAAGACAGGGGATCACAGATACGCAGTATTTT,few,TRBD1,TRBV27,TRBJ2-3
CASFWLEQYF,TGTGCCAGCTTTTGGCTCGAGCAGTACTTC,.,.,TRBV5-4,TRBJ2-7
CASSLVQGWKTEAFF,TGCGCCAGCAGCTTGGTTCAGGGGTGGAAGACTGAAGCTTTCTTT,many,.,TRBV5-1,TRBJ1-1
CASSTGQKNIQYF,TGTGCCAGCTCCACGGGACAGAAAAACATTCAGTACTTC,.,TRBD1,TRBV2,TRBJ2-4
CASSLDSRHLMNTEAFF,TGCGCCAGCAGCTTGGATTCGCGGCACCTCATGAACACTGAAGCTTTCTTT,.,.,TRBV5-1,TRBJ1-1
CASSEEGTGGYTF,TGTGCCAGCAGTGAAGAGGGAACTGGAGGCTACACCTTC,few,.,TRBV6-1,TRBJ1-2